This T cell receptor (beta chain) appears in the sequencing data of a study of T cell changes during pregnancy in multiple sclerosis. This clone has more than one count but fewer than ten. The CDR3 spans 13 residues. Libraries were prepared by immunoSEQ multiplex PCR; TCRdb keeps only in-frame clonotypes and omits some of them. The repertoire holds about 57,000 clones, with roughly nine tenths as singletons. The sample was CD4+ T cells from peripheral blood mononuclear cells, taken in the third trimester of pregnancy. This clonotype originated in a female donor with multiple sclerosis, enrolled in a pregnancy study. This chain uses TRBV21-1 with TRBJ2-5; TRBD1 is taken as the D call from the table, unchecked against the DNA. TRBV21-1 is recorded as a pseudogene. The CDR3 sequence: CASSSDIAGTQYF. The DNA for the CDR3 is TGTGCCAGCAGCAGCGACATCGCCGGGACCCAGTACTTC.